This passage covers 30 T cell receptor beta chains from one sample sequenced in a study of T-cell reconstitution after alpha-beta-depleted transplantation in children. The TCRbeta library incorporated unique molecular identifiers. One entry per CDR3 protein results from TCRdb running MiXCR on the PCR reads. The sample yields several thousand distinct CDR3 sequences, approximately 5.3% seen once. This specimen was PBMCs, mostly from graft donor cells, taken 180 days after TCRalphabeta/CD19-depleted stem cell transplant. These receptors were obtained from a child less than two years old who had a stem cell transplant for acute myeloid leukemia, so the T cells may come from the graft donor.

This clonotype was observed at least ten times. The chain recombines TRBV12-3 or TRBV12-4 with TRBJ2-3; 8 nucleotides line up with TRBD2. Trimming removed 3 bases from V and 3 bases from J; junction bases left unmatched: 5. This CDR3 region has 15 residues. The CDR3 loop reads CASSFTGGSTDTQYF. CDR3 sequence (DNA): TGTGCCAGCAGTTTTACGGGAGGGTCGACAGATACGCAGTATTTT.

In its sample, this clonotype was seen many times. This sequence joins TRBV2 and TRBJ2-7; either TRBD1 or TRBD2 may fit D (8 bases each). CDR3 length: 18 residues. Germline V gene sequence: CDR1 SNHLY, CDR2 FYNNEI. Trimming left V 3 bases short and J 3 bases short, with 24 bases between. CDR3 in amino acids: CASSDRTGTRPFYYEQYF. The CDR3 bases are TGTGCCAGCAGTGACCGGACAGGGACTAGACCATTTTACTACGAGCAGTACTTC.

This clonotype came up many times. The chain recombines TRBV14 with TRBJ2-7, with TRBD1 matching over 10 bases. There are 13 residues in the CDR3. The V segment lost 9 bases and the J segment 2 bases; nucleotides outside the gene matches: 4. Per germline, CDR1 SGHDN and CDR2 FVKESK. The CDR3 spells CASDGQGAYEQYF. CDR3 nucleotide sequence: TGTGCCAGTGACGGACAGGGGGCCTACGAGCAGTACTTC. The variable domain in full, completed from reference TRBV14 and TRBJ2-7, reads EAGVTQFPSHSVIEKGQTVTLRCDPISGHDNLYWYRRVMGKEIKFLLHFVKESKQDESGMPNNRFLAERTGGTYSTLKVQPAELEDSGVYFCASDGQGAYEQYFGPGTRLTVT.

This clonotype was counted many times. The V gene is TRBV28, the J gene TRBJ1-2, with D possibly TRBD1 on 5 matching bases. V gave up 7 bases and J gave up 1 base, with 13 bases separating them. Germline V CDR1 and CDR2: MDHEN, SYDVKM. The CDR3 is 14 residues long. The CDR3 DNA reads as TGTGCCAGCACCCCCCGGGGGTTTAACTATGGCTACACCTTC. This codes for CASTPRGFNYGYTF.

This clonotype was seen at least ten times. This chain joins TRBV9 and TRBJ2-7; 7 bases are shared with TRBD1. CDR1 and CDR2 from the germline V gene are SGDLS and YYNGEE. The CDR3 is made up of 15 amino acids. V dropped 0 bases and J dropped 2; count of bases not matched to a gene: 5. CDR3 residues: CASSVGTGQAYEQYF. DNA for the CDR3: TGTGCCAGCAGCGTAGGGACAGGTCAGGCCTACGAGCAGTACTTC.

This clonotype is labeled as medium-sized. This chain joins TRBV20-1 and TRBJ2-1, with D possibly being TRBD2 (6 bases). CDR1 and CDR2 from the germline V gene are DFQATT and SNEGSKA (reference sequence). Trimming cost V 5 bases and J 4 bases, with 18 bases left between them. This CDR3 comprises 15 residues. This chain's CDR3 is CSAPRPDYGYNEQFF. DNA for the CDR3: TGCAGTGCTCCCCGACCGGACTACGGATACAATGAGCAGTTCTTC.

This clonotype was counted at least ten times. This sequence joins TRBV6-2 or TRBV6-3 and TRBJ2-3; the D gene could be TRBD1 or TRBD2 (5 bases each). The CDR3 has 16 amino acids. V was clipped by 4 bases and J by 2 bases, with 16 bases between them. Per germline, CDR1 MNHEY and CDR2 SVGEGT. The CDR3 protein is CASSSLTGRITDTQYF. For the CDR3, the DNA is TGTGCCAGCAGTTCTCTAACGGGGCGTATCACAGATACGCAGTATTTT.

CDR3 protein: CASSQSGTSSLEQYF. CDR3 in DNA: TGTGCCAGCAGCCAATCCGGGACTAGCTCGTTGGAGCAGTACTTC. V and J are TRBV4-2 and TRBJ2-7, with 9 bases fitting TRBD2. V shed 2 bases and J 7 bases; nucleotides not matched to a gene: 9. Germline values: CDR1 LGHNA, CDR2 YNFKEQ. CDR3 length: 15 residues.

This clonotype was seen ten or more times. The V call is TRBV18, the J call TRBJ2-5; possibly TRBD2 for D (5 bases). The ends were cut back, 3 bases at V and 2 bases at J, with 10 bases in the middle. This CDR3 contains 14 residues. Germline CDR1 and CDR2: KGHSH and LQKENI. The CDR3 reads CASSPDKRQETQYF. For the CDR3, the DNA is TGTGCCAGCTCACCCGATAAGCGGCAAGAGACCCAGTACTTC.

This clonotype ranks as medium-sized. The chain carries TRBV10-3 and TRBJ2-1; D uncertain. The CDR3 is 11 amino acids. Germline CDR1 reads ENHRY; CDR2 reads SYGVKD. Trimming removed 8 bases from V and 3 bases from J, with 5 bases in between. CDR3 in DNA: TGTGCCATCGGTATCTACAATGAGCAGTTCTTC. Translating it yields CAIGIYNEQFF.

In its sample, this clonotype was seen many times. The chain has TRBV12-3 or TRBV12-4 and TRBJ1-5, with 10 positions matching TRBD1. CDR3 length equals 13 residues. With 8 bases clipped from V and 4 bases from J, the junction kept 2 bases outside the gene matches. For the CDR3, the DNA is TGTGCCAGCTCGGGACAGGGGAATCAGCCCCAGCATTTT. Translation gives CASSGQGNQPQHF.

This clonotype was counted ten times or more. The junction departs from germline at one end; a sequencing error may be responsible. The CDR3 loop is CASSLGAQGYEQYF. CDR3 nucleotides: TGTGCTAGCAGCTTAGGGGCACAAGGATACGAGCAGTACTTC. This chain connects TRBV7-7 to TRBJ2-7, with TRBD1 as a possible D gene (5 bases). CDR1 SSHAT and CDR2 FNYEAQ come from the germline V gene (reference sequence). The CDR3 is 14 amino acids.

This clonotype was picked up many times. V usage is TRBV3-1 and J usage is TRBJ2-1; D remains ambiguous. V gave up 3 bases and J gave up 1 base, with 4 bases separating them. The germline gives CDR1 LGHDT, CDR2 YNNKEL (reference sequence). This CDR3 is 13 amino acids long. In DNA form, the CDR3 reads TGTGCCAGCAGCCAGGGGTCCTACAATGAGCAGTTCTTC. This gives the protein CASSQGSYNEQFF.

This clonotype was seen ten or more times. This chain uses TRBV9 with TRBJ2-5; a weak D match, TRBD1 (6 bases). Trimming removed 4 bases from V and 2 bases from J, with 12 bases in between. The germline V gene has CDR1 SGDLS and CDR2 YYNGEE. This CDR3 contains 14 residues. The CDR3 loop is CASSPDSSQETQYF. CDR3 nucleotide sequence: TGTGCCAGCAGCCCGGACAGCTCTCAAGAGACCCAGTACTTC.

This clonotype was seen many times. J is TRBJ2-6 and V is TRBV18; TRBD1 aligns across 7 bases. Germline trimming cut 3 bases from V and 0 bases from J; bases unmatched to any gene: 5. Per the germline V gene, CDR1 is KGHSH and CDR2 is LQKENI. This CDR3 has 17 residues. The CDR3 DNA follows: TGTGCCAGCTCACCGGGGACAGCCATCTCTGGGGCCAACGTCCTGACTTTC. This sequence encodes CASSPGTAISGANVLTF. Full variable domain (missing parts from reference TRBV18 and TRBJ2-6): NAGVMQNPRHLVRRRGQEARLRCSPMKGHSHVYWYRQLPEEGLKFMVYLQKENIIDESGMPKERFSAEFPKEGPSILRIQQVVRGDSAAYFCASSPGTAISGANVLTFGAGSRLTVL.

By frequency in the sample, this clonotype is medium-sized (0.01 to 0.1%). The chain uses TRBV29-1 and TRBJ2-5; D gene ambiguous. The V end was cut by 4 bases, the J end by 2 bases, with 14 bases between. CDR1 is SQVTM and CDR2 is ANQGSEA in the germline V gene. This CDR3 has 14 residues. In DNA form, the CDR3 reads TGCAGCGTTGGTGGTCCTTCTAATCAAGAGACCCAGTACTTC. It encodes CSVGGPSNQETQYF.

This clonotype was seen ten or more times. This chain joins TRBV9 and TRBJ2-7, with D maybe TRBD1 (6 bases). This CDR3 is 15 amino acids long. The V end was cut by 0 bases, the J end by 0 bases, with 10 bases between. CDR1 and CDR2 (germline): SGDLS, YYNGEE. CDR3 region: CASSVVGDISYEQYF. CDR3 DNA: TGTGCCAGCAGCGTAGTAGGGGACATCTCCTACGAGCAGTACTTC. The variable domain in full, completed from reference TRBV9 and TRBJ2-7, reads DSGVTQTPKHLITATGQRVTLRCSPRSGDLSVYWYQQSLDQGLQFLIQYYNGEERAKGNILERFSAQQFPDLHSELNLSSLELGDSALYFCASSVVGDISYEQYFGPGTRLTVT.

This clonotype was observed many times. The chain links TRBV6-5 to TRBJ1-5, with 7 bases that match TRBD1. Germline lookup yields CDR1 MNHEY and CDR2 SVGAGI. The J segment lost 5 bases and the V segment lost 0 bases, leaving 4 bases of the junction unmatched. CDR3 size: 15 residues. CDR3 DNA sequence: TGTGCCAGCAGTTACTCGATCAGGGGGGATCAGCCCCAGCATTTT. Translated, it gives CASSYSIRGDQPQHF.

Judged by abundance, this clonotype is medium-sized. V gene TRBV30 combines with J gene TRBJ2-1; D assignment may be TRBD1 or TRBD2 (5 bases each). The germline V and J ends were trimmed by 2 bases and 0 bases, with 11 bases remaining between them. The CDR3 consists of 15 residues. The germline gives CDR1 GTSNPN, CDR2 SVGIG (reference sequence). This CDR3 is CAWSRGGHSYNEQFF. The CDR3 DNA follows: TGTGCCTGGAGTCGGGGCGGTCACTCCTACAATGAGCAGTTCTTC.

This clonotype has ten or more counts. The V call is TRBV5-1, the J call TRBJ1-4; no definite D call. V was cut by 2 bases and J by 0 bases, with 14 bases left in between. This CDR3 spans 17 amino acids. The germline V gene encodes CDR1 SGHRS and CDR2 YFSETQ. This chain's CDR3 is CASSFGSKFTTNEKLFF. The CDR3 nucleotides read TGCGCCAGCAGCTTTGGCTCGAAATTTACAACTAATGAAAAACTGTTTTTT.

This clonotype appeared many times. The chain combines TRBV30 with TRBJ2-1; a weak D match, TRBD2 (6 bases). Trimming shortened V by 8 bases and J by 0 bases, and 14 bases separated the two germline ends. The CDR3 runs to 14 residues. Per the germline V gene, CDR1 is GTSNPN and CDR2 is SVGIG (reference sequence). CDR3 in DNA: TGTGCCCACGGAGGGCCCAGCTCCTACAATGAGCAGTTCTTC. This sequence encodes CAHGGPSSYNEQFF.

This clonotype is deemed medium-sized. This rearrangement joins TRBV12-3 or TRBV12-4 to TRBJ2-7; 12 nucleotides match TRBD2. This CDR3 spans 14 amino acids. Unmatched junction bases numbered 5, after V lost 6 bases and J lost 5 bases. The CDR3 region is CASRRTSGRNEQYF. CDR3 DNA sequence: TGTGCCAGCAGGCGAACTAGCGGGAGGAACGAGCAGTACTTC.

This clonotype was counted ten times or more. The chain recombines TRBV27 with TRBJ1-2; possibly TRBD1 for D (6 bases). CDR3 length: 14 amino acids. In germline, CDR1 is MNHEY, CDR2 SMNVEV (reference sequence). The V end lost 2 bases, the J end lost 4 bases, and 11 bases lay between the germline ends. CDR3 DNA: TGTGCCAGCAGTTTAAGGTTGGGGGCCTATGGCTACACCTTC. Translating it yields CASSLRLGAYGYTF.

This clonotype is categorized as medium-sized. This chain uses TRBV7-2 with TRBJ2-4; 14 bases match TRBD2. The CDR3 has 16 residues. With V trimmed by 5 bases and J by 8 bases, 8 bases remained unmatched. Germline V gene sequence: CDR1 SGHTA, CDR2 FQGNSA. DNA of the CDR3: TGTGCCAGCAGCCTAGGACTAGCGGGAGGACGGGACATTCAGTACTTC. Encoded protein: CASSLGLAGGRDIQYF.

There are a few counts of this clonotype. This sequence joins TRBV10-2 and TRBJ2-7, with 8 nucleotides matching TRBD2. The germline V gene encodes CDR1 WSHSY and CDR2 SAAADI. The CDR3 has 16 amino acids. V shed 7 bases, J shed 6 bases, and the junction held 17 bases outside the gene matches. The CDR3 sequence is CASMASGYRRSGEQYF. In DNA form, the CDR3 reads TGCGCCAGCATGGCTAGCGGGTACCGGCGCTCTGGCGAGCAGTACTTC.

This clonotype is labeled as medium-sized. The rearrangement links TRBV12-3 or TRBV12-4 to TRBJ2-7; D may be TRBD1 (7 bases). V dropped 5 bases and J dropped 2 bases, with 19 bases sitting between them. The CDR3 spans 16 residues. The CDR3 spells CASSPSTGRQTYEQYF. For the CDR3, the DNA is TGTGCCAGCAGTCCGTCGACAGGGAGGCAAACCTACGAGCAGTACTTC.

Relative to its sample, this clonotype is medium-sized. V and J are TRBV20-1 and TRBJ1-1, with 8 bases lining up with TRBD1. This CDR3 is built from 11 residues. Germline V gene sequence: CDR1 DFQATT, CDR2 SNEGSKA (reference sequence). The CDR3 region is CKGQGNTEAFF. CDR3 coding DNA: TGCAAAGGACAGGGTAACACTGAAGCTTTCTTT.

The table lists this clonotype with many counts. The chain is built from TRBV5-4 and TRBJ2-2; D not resolved. CDR1 SGHNT and CDR2 YYREEE come from the germline V gene (reference sequence). V lost 3 bases, J lost 4 bases, and 7 bases lay in between. This CDR3 comprises 13 residues. CDR3 sequence: CASSSARTGELFF. The CDR3 DNA follows: TGTGCCAGCAGCTCCGCCCGCACCGGGGAGCTGTTTTTT. Variable domain in full (rest from reference TRBV5-4 and TRBJ2-2): ETGVTQSPTHLIKTRGQQVTLRCSSQSGHNTVSWYQQALGQGPQFIFQYYREEENGRGNFPPRFSGLQFPNYSSELNVNALELDDSALYLCASSSARTGELFFGEGSRLTVL.

In this sample, this clonotype turned up many times. The CDR3 here is CASTTGGNQPQHF. DNA for the CDR3: TGTGCCAGCACGACAGGGGGTAATCAGCCCCAGCATTTT. This chain links TRBV7-9 with TRBJ1-5; 9 bases agree with TRBD1. Germline CDR1 reads SEHNR; CDR2 reads FQNEAQ (reference sequence). Trimming took 7 bases from V and 4 from J; bases not matched to a gene: 2. The CDR3 runs 13 residues. The whole variable domain, filled in from reference TRBV7-9 and TRBJ1-5, reads DTGVSQNPRHKITKRGQNVTFRCDPISEHNRLYWYRQTLGQGPEFLTYFQNEAQLEKSRLLSDRFSAERPKGSFSTLEIQRTEQGDSAMYLCASTTGGNQPQHFGDGTRLSIL.

This clonotype was counted many times. Mismatch with germline at one junction end may stem from a read error. The rearrangement links TRBV7-9 to TRBJ1-1, with 7 bases aligning to TRBD1. The CDR3 covers 14 residues. Germline lookup yields CDR1 SEHNR and CDR2 FQNEAQ (reference sequence). CDR3 sequence (DNA): TGTGTCAGCAGCTTAACAGGGGCGGACACTGAAGCTTTCTTT. Residues: CVSSLTGADTEAFF. The complete variable domain, with remaining parts taken from reference TRBV7-9 and TRBJ1-1, reads DTGVSQNPRHKITKRGQNVTFRCDPISEHNRLYWYRQTLGQGPEFLTYFQNEAQLEKSRLLSDRFSAERPKGSFSTLEIQRTEQGDSAMYLCVSSLTGADTEAFFGQGTRLTVV.